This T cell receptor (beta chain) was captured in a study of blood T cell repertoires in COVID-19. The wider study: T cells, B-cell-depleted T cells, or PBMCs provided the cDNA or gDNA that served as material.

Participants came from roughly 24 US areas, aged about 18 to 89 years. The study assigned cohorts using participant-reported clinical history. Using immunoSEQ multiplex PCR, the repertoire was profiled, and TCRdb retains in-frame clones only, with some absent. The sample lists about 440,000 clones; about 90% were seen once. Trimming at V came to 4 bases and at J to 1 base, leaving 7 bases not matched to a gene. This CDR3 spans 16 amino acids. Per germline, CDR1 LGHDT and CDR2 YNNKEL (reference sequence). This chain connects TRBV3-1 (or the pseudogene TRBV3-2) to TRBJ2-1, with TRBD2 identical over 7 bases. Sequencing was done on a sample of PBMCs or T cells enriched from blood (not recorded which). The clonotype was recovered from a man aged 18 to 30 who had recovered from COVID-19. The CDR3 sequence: CASSPFLADSYNEQFF. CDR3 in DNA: TGTGCCAGCAGCCCGTTCCTAGCGGATTCCTACAATGAGCAGTTCTTC.